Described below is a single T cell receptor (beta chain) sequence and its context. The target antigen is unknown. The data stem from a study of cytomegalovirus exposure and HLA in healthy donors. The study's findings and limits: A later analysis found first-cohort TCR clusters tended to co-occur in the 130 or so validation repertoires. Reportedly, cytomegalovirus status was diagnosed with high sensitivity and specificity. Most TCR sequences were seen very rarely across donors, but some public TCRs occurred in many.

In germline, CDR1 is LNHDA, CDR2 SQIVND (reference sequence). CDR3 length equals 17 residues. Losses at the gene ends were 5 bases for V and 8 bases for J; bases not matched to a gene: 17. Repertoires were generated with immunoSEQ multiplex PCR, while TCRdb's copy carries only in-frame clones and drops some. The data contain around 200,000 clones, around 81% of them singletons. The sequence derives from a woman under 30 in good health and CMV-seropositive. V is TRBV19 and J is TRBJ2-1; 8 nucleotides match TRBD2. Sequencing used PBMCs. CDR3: CASSVLAGSYGGDEQFF. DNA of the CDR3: TGTGCCAGTAGTGTCTTAGCGGGGAGCTACGGAGGGGATGAGCAGTTCTTC.